This TCR beta chain was identified during a study of blood T cell repertoires in COVID-19. About the research overall: Italy, Spain and the United States were the sources of the convalescent and acute COVID-19 samples.

Trimming removed 6 bases at V and 2 bases at J, with 11 bases between. This CDR3 has 13 amino acids. Germline V gives CDR1 MNHEY, CDR2 SVGAGI. Method: immunoSEQ multiplex PCR; TCRdb's copy keeps in-frame clones and lacks some. The sample has 200,000 to 250,000 clones; more than 80% are singletons. The sample was peripheral blood. This TCR came from a man younger than 45 with COVID-19, enrolled during active disease. The gene calls are TRBV6-5 and TRBJ2-7, with D maybe TRBD1 (5 bases). CDR3 nucleotide sequence: TGTGCCAGCAGCACCCCAGGGACCTACGAGCAGTACTTC. Protein product: CASSTPGTYEQYF.